The entry below describes one TCR beta chain. Its cognate antigen is unknown. This entry comes from a study of cytomegalovirus exposure and HLA in healthy donors. The study's findings and limits: Rates of TCR association differed by HLA locus in a later analysis, with DRB1 highest and HLA-C lowest. TCR beta chain V- and J-gene trimming was linked, in a later analysis, to a missense variant in DCLRE1C.

The primer mix had 60 Vbeta and 13 Jbeta primers. Profiling relied on immunoSEQ multiplex PCR, and the TCRdb table lists in-frame clones only, not all of them. The data show about 110,000 clones, nearly 85% seen once. V lost 2 bases to trimming and J lost 6 bases; unmatched junction nucleotides: 5. This CDR3 has 15 residues. Germline V gene data show CDR1 as SGHRS and CDR2 as YFSETQ. Sequenced material: PBMCs. This sequence originates from a man aged 18 to 30 in good health and CMV-seronegative. The chain employs TRBV5-1 and TRBJ2-1; 10 bases are shared with TRBD2. The CDR3 region is CASSLSGRAVNEQFF. The DNA for the CDR3 is TGCGCCAGCAGCTTAAGCGGGAGGGCCGTCAATGAGCAGTTCTTC.